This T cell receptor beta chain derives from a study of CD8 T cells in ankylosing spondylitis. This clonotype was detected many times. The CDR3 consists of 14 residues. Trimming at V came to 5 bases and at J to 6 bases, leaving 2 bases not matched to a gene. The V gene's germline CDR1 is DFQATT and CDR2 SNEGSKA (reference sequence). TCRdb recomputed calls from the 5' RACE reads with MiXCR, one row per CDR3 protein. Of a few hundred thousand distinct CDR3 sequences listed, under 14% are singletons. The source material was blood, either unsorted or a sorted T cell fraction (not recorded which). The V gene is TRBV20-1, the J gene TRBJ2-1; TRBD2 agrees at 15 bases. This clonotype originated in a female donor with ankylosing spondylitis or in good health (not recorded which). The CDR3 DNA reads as TGCAGTGCTTGGACTAGCGGGGGGGCCAATGAGCAGTTCTTC. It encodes CSAWTSGGANEQFF.